This T cell receptor (beta chain) came from a study of blood T cell repertoires in COVID-19. The protocol was immunoSEQ multiplex PCR, while the TCRdb copy is restricted to in-frame clones and leaves out a portion. The sample holds some 70,000 clones, approximately 87% seen once. The length of the CDR3 is 16 residues. Material for sequencing was peripheral blood. The chain has TRBV21-1 and TRBJ1-2; TRBD1 is the table's D call, not checked against the DNA. TRBV21-1 is shown as a pseudogene. This sequence was found in a man aged 45 to 65 with active COVID-19. The CDR3 is CASSKYAGAVNYGYTF. The DNA for the CDR3 is TGTGCCAGCAGCAAATATGCAGGGGCGGTGAACTATGGCTACACCTTC.